The 27 T cell receptor beta chains reported below all come from one sample, sequenced in a study of cytomegalovirus exposure and HLA in healthy donors. PCR involved 60 Vbeta and 13 Jbeta primers. The data were produced by immunoSEQ multiplex PCR, yet TCRdb's version contains in-frame clones alone and is incomplete. The sample carries over 150,000 clones, about 80% recorded once. Sequenced material: PBMCs. The source of these receptors is a woman under 40 in good health and CMV-seronegative.

The chain links TRBV5-1 to TRBJ1-2; D not resolved. This CDR3 has 13 residues. CDR1 is SGHRS and CDR2 is YFSETQ in the germline V gene. V lost 0 bases and J 1 base, leaving 4 bases between the germline ends. The CDR3 loop is CASSLVRNYGYTF. The DNA for the CDR3 is TGCGCCAGCAGCTTGGTGCGTAACTATGGCTACACCTTC.

The chain is built from TRBV5-1 and TRBJ1-6, with D perhaps matching TRBD1 (5 bases). V lost 1 base and J 5 bases, leaving 16 bases between the germline ends. This CDR3 contains 17 residues. In germline, CDR1 is SGHRS, CDR2 YFSETQ. The CDR3 DNA reads as TGCGCCAGCAGCTTGCGGTTTGGACACAATAATAATTCACCCCTCCACTTT. Translating it yields CASSLRFGHNNNSPLHF.

The J gene is TRBJ2-7, the V gene TRBV5-1; 10 positions agree with TRBD1. Germline V gene lookup returns CDR1 SGHRS and CDR2 YFSETQ. Trimming cost V 3 bases and J 4 bases; bases outside gene matches: 7. This CDR3 spans 15 amino acids. CDR3 in DNA: TGCGCCAGCAGCTCCTCCGGGACAGGGGTATACGAGCAGTACTTC. It encodes CASSSSGTGVYEQYF.

V and J are TRBV7-9 and TRBJ1-6; D not resolved. Germline assignment: CDR1 SEHNR and CDR2 FQNEAQ (reference sequence). Trimming pared 3 bases from V and 4 bases from J, leaving 10 bases between. The CDR3 totals 15 residues. CDR3 nucleotides: TGTGCCAGCAGCTTTCGTAACGGGTATAATTCACCCCTCCACTTT. Its translation is CASSFRNGYNSPLHF.

V and J are TRBV19 and TRBJ1-2; 7 nucleotides match TRBD1. Germline loops: CDR1 LNHDA, CDR2 SQIVND (reference sequence). The CDR3 length is 15 residues. The trim removed 4 bases at V and 5 bases at J, leaving 10 bases unmatched. The CDR3 here is CASSSTRDSRYGYTF. The CDR3 DNA sequence: TGTGCCAGTAGTAGCACCCGGGACAGCCGATATGGCTACACCTTC.

The V and J genes are TRBV6-1 and TRBJ2-1; TRBD2 is a possible D gene (6 bases). Trimming removed 5 bases at V and 10 bases at J, with 15 bases between. The germline V gene has CDR1 MNHNS and CDR2 SASEGT. This CDR3 is built from 13 residues. The CDR3 loop is CASSPRSGGEQFF. The CDR3 bases are TGTGCCAGCAGTCCTCGTAGCGGCGGGGAGCAGTTCTTC.

The V and J genes are TRBV21-1 and TRBJ2-3; the table's D call, TRBD1, was not checked against the DNA. TRBV21-1 is annotated as a pseudogene. The CDR3 runs 17 residues. The CDR3 DNA is TGTGCCAGCAGCAAAGGATGGGCAGGGGGCTTGACAGATACGCAGTATTTT. This translates into CASSKGWAGGLTDTQYF.

The DNA of the CDR3 is TGTGCCAGCAGCTTGCGTAGGGAGGTTTTAGGCACTGAAGCTTTCTTT. This encodes CASSLRREVLGTEAFF. The chain links TRBV5-4 to TRBJ1-1, with no clear D. V dropped 1 base and J dropped 4 bases, with 17 bases sitting between them. Germline lookup yields CDR1 SGHNT and CDR2 YYREEE (reference sequence). CDR3 size: 16 residues.

This chain joins TRBV28 and TRBJ2-1, with 11 bases fitting TRBD1. The CDR3 totals 15 residues. The V gene end was trimmed by 4 bases and the J gene end by 12 bases; junction bases not matched to a gene: 11. Germline values: CDR1 MDHEN, CDR2 SYDVKM. The CDR3 region is CASSYSGTGGSWQFF. The CDR3 DNA sequence: TGTGCCAGCAGTTACTCCGGGACAGGGGGTTCCTGGCAGTTCTTC.

The chain joins TRBV14 to TRBJ1-3, with D unresolved. The CDR3 has 14 amino acids. CDR1 SGHDN and CDR2 FVKESK come from the germline V gene. V lost 4 bases and J lost 0, with 7 bases in between. The CDR3 DNA reads as TGTGCCAGCAGCCGGGCTTACTCTGGAAACACCATATATTTT. Amino acid sequence: CASSRAYSGNTIYF. Looking up the rest from reference TRBV14 and TRBJ1-3 gives the full variable domain: EAGVTQFPSHSVIEKGQTVTLRCDPISGHDNLYWYRRVMGKEIKFLLHFVKESKQDESGMPNNRFLAERTGGTYSTLKVQPAELEDSGVYFCASSRAYSGNTIYFGEGSWLTVV.

The chain employs TRBV9 and TRBJ1-2; the match to TRBD1 covers 8 bases. V trimming: 2 bases; J trimming: 6 bases; junction bases outside the gene matches: 6. Germline CDR1 SGDLS, CDR2 YYNGEE. CDR3 size: 14 residues. This CDR3 is CASSVDRAVDGYTF. For the CDR3, the DNA is TGTGCCAGCAGCGTGGACAGGGCGGTTGATGGCTACACCTTC.

The chain employs TRBV5-4 and TRBJ2-3, with a weak D call TRBD2 (5 bases). Germline V lookup: CDR1 SGHNT, CDR2 YYREEE (reference sequence). This CDR3 is built from 15 residues. The V end lost 5 bases, the J end lost 2 bases, and 15 bases lay between the germline ends. The CDR3 DNA sequence: TGTGCCAGCAGGGCAGCTGGGAGCGTCACAGATACGCAGTATTTT. Protein: CASRAAGSVTDTQYF.

The chain links TRBV18 to TRBJ1-1, with 11 bases fitting TRBD1. The CDR3 extends over 17 amino acids. V lost 1 base and J lost 1; bases outside the gene matches: 5. Germline-derived CDR1 and CDR2 are KGHSH and LQKENI. The CDR3 spells CASSPLGQGAANTEAFF. The CDR3 coding sequence is TGTGCCAGCTCACCACTCGGACAGGGGGCAGCGAACACTGAAGCTTTCTTT.

This chain connects TRBV14 to TRBJ2-1; D is unclear. Trimming took 2 bases from V and 0 from J, leaving 11 bases between them. The V gene's germline CDR1 is SGHDN and CDR2 FVKESK. This CDR3 region has 16 residues. CDR3 sequence reads: CASSQLQHSSYNEQFF. Written as DNA, the CDR3 is TGTGCCAGCAGCCAATTGCAGCACAGCTCCTACAATGAGCAGTTCTTC. The complete variable domain, with remaining parts taken from reference TRBV14 and TRBJ2-1, reads EAGVTQFPSHSVIEKGQTVTLRCDPISGHDNLYWYRRVMGKEIKFLLHFVKESKQDESGMPNNRFLAERTGGTYSTLKVQPAELEDSGVYFCASSQLQHSSYNEQFFGPGTRLTVL.

This clone was observed a single time. The gene calls are TRBV2 and TRBJ2-1; D not certain. Trimming removed 6 bases at V and 5 bases at J, with 11 bases between. In germline, CDR1 is SNHLY, CDR2 FYNNEI. This CDR3 is built from 13 residues. CDR3 bases: TGTGCCAGCAGCCTTAGCATGGACAATGAGCAGTTCTTC. Amino acids: CASSLSMDNEQFF.

By sample fraction, this clone is medium-sized. The J gene is TRBJ2-7, the V gene TRBV10-3; 9 positions match TRBD1. The CDR3 totals 13 residues. Germline V lookup: CDR1 ENHRY, CDR2 SYGVKD. V lost 11 bases, J lost 3 bases, and 8 bases stayed unmatched. The CDR3, as DNA: TGTGCCTCGGCCGTGGGACAGGGCTACGAGCAGTACTTC. Protein product: CASAVGQGYEQYF.

This clone occurred once. The gene calls are TRBV7-2 and TRBJ2-1; TRBD2 matches 10 bases. Trimming took 2 bases from V and 5 from J; bases not matched to a gene: 3. This CDR3 has 15 amino acids. CDR1 is SGHTA, CDR2 FQGNSA, per germline. The CDR3 nucleotides are TGTGCCAGCAGCTTAACTAGCGGGAACGACAATGAGCAGTTCTTC. This codes for CASSLTSGNDNEQFF.

V gene TRBV6-5 combines with J gene TRBJ2-7; TRBD2 aligns across 10 bases. Unmatched junction bases numbered 7, after V lost 6 bases and J lost 2 bases. Germline V CDR1 and CDR2: MNHEY, SVGAGI. The CDR3 length is 15 residues. DNA for the CDR3: TGTGCCAGCAGCCCCCTAGCGGGAGTCCCCTACGAGCAGTACTTC. This translates into CASSPLAGVPYEQYF.

The chain is built from TRBV28 and TRBJ1-2, with a tentative D call TRBD1 (6 bases). V lost 1 base, J lost 5 bases, and 14 bases lay in between. Germline assignment: CDR1 MDHEN and CDR2 SYDVKM. The CDR3 length is 15 residues. CDR3 nucleotides: TGTGCCAGCAGTTTATTGGGGGGGCGAGGGTATGGCTACACCTTC. It encodes CASSLLGGRGYGYTF.

The chain joins TRBV18 to TRBJ2-2, with 8 bases that match TRBD1. Germline trimming cut 1 base from V and 1 base from J; bases unmatched to any gene: 2. Germline V gene lookup returns CDR1 KGHSH and CDR2 LQKENI. The CDR3 contains 16 residues. CDR3 nucleotide sequence: TGTGCCAGCTCACCACTCGGGACAGGGAACACCGGGGAGCTGTTTTTT. It encodes CASSPLGTGNTGELFF.

This sequence joins TRBV10-3 and TRBJ1-5; possible D gene TRBD1, 5 bases. The CDR3 is 16 amino acids. V lost 2 bases to trimming and J lost 10 bases, with 21 bases between them. CDR1 ENHRY and CDR2 SYGVKD come from the germline V gene. CDR3 amino acids: CAISERESRGAGPQHF. The CDR3 nucleotides read TGTGCCATCAGTGAGAGGGAGTCTAGGGGAGCGGGTCCCCAGCATTTT.

This chain connects TRBV11-3 to TRBJ2-1, with 8 positions matching TRBD2. J gave up 7 bases and V 5 bases, and 7 bases lay outside the gene matches. The CDR3 sequence is 14 residues long. Germline V gene sequence: CDR1 SGHNT, CDR2 YENEEA. The CDR3 is CASSLERGKNEQFF. DNA for the CDR3: TGTGCCAGCAGCCTCGAGCGGGGGAAAAATGAGCAGTTCTTC.

The rearrangement uses TRBV5-6 and TRBJ2-2; the match to TRBD2 covers 13 bases. The CDR3 has 17 residues. V dropped 1 base and J dropped 5; count of bases not matched to a gene: 5. The germline gives CDR1 SGHDT, CDR2 YYEEEE. In DNA form, the CDR3 reads TGTGCCAGCAGCTTGTGGTGGACTAGCGGGAGTACCGGGGAGCTGTTTTTT. Its protein is CASSLWWTSGSTGELFF.

This rearrangement joins TRBV7-6 to TRBJ2-1; 7 bases align to TRBD2. Germline CDR1 reads SGHVS; CDR2 reads FNYEAQ. The length of the CDR3 is 17 residues. V dropped 5 bases and J dropped 0; count of bases not matched to a gene: 10. The CDR3 is CASSLRHSGTSYNEQFF. The CDR3 nucleotides are TGTGCCAGCAGCCTCCGACACAGCGGGACCTCCTACAATGAGCAGTTCTTC.

This clone showed up just a few times. The gene calls are TRBV11-2 and TRBJ2-4, with a weak D call TRBD2 (7 bases). The CDR3 contains 17 residues. V dropped 0 bases and J dropped 5 bases, with 17 bases sitting between them. Germline values: CDR1 SGHAT, CDR2 FQNNGV. CDR3 bases: TGTGCCAGCAGCTTAGAGTTAGGTGGGGGGGCGGAAAACATTCAGTACTTC. Translating it yields CASSLELGGGAENIQYF. The variable domain in full, completed from reference TRBV11-2 and TRBJ2-4, reads EAGVAQSPRYKIIEKRQSVAFWCNPISGHATLYWYQQILGQGPKLLIQFQNNGVVDDSQLPKDRFSAERLKGVDSTLKIQPAKLEDSAVYLCASSLELGGGAENIQYFGAGTRLSVL.

There are a few counts of this clone. V usage is TRBV10-2 and J usage is TRBJ1-3; TRBD1 is a possible D gene (6 bases). Trimming stripped 9 bases from V and 6 bases from J, with 21 bases between. The CDR3 covers 15 residues. CDR1 is WSHSY, CDR2 SAAADI, per germline. DNA of the CDR3: TGCGCCAGTCGGGACACCGCCAGACCCTTAAACACCATATATTTT. Its translation is CASRDTARPLNTIYF.

The chain recombines TRBV5-4 with TRBJ2-5; TRBD1 matches at 7 bases. Trimming at V came to 3 bases and at J to 4 bases, leaving 12 bases not matched to a gene. This CDR3 is 16 amino acids long. Germline lookup yields CDR1 SGHNT and CDR2 YYREEE (reference sequence). DNA for the CDR3: TGTGCCAGCAGCTCGGTGGACCGGGACAGTGGAGAGACCCAGTACTTC. Its translation is CASSSVDRDSGETQYF.